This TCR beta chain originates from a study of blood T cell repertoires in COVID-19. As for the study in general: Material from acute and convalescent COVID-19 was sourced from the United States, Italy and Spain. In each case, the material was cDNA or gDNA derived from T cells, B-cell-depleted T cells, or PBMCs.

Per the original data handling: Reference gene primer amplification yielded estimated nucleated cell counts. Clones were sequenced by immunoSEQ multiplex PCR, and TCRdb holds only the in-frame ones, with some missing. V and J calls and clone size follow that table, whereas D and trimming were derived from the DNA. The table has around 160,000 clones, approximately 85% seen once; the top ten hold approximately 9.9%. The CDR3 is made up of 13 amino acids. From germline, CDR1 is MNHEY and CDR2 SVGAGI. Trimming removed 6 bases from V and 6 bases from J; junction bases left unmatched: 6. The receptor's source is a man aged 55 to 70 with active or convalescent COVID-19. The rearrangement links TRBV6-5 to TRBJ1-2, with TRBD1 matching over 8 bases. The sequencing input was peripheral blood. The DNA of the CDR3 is TGTGCCAGCAGACCTAACAGGGGGAATGGCTACACCTTC. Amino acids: CASRPNRGNGYTF.